Presented here are 6 T cell receptor beta chains from one specimen sequenced in a study of CD8+ T cells in alopecia areata. RNA, once extracted, was reverse transcribed into cDNA for use as the sequencing template. Method: immunoSEQ multiplex PCR; TCRdb's copy keeps in-frame clones and lacks some. Among 100,000 to 150,000 clones listed, about 49% were seen once. Sequenced material: CD8+ T cells sorted from blood, taken at week 0. The receptors derive from a human donor with alopecia areata.

This clone was counted at least ten times. The chain links TRBV6-1 to TRBJ1-6; no clear D gene. Trimming left V 0 bases short and J 10 bases short, with 7 bases between. The CDR3 contains 13 residues. Looked up from germline, CDR1 is MNHNS and CDR2 is SASEGT. This chain's CDR3 is CASSEAEASPLHF. For the CDR3, the DNA is TGTGCCAGCAGTGAAGCGGAGGCCTCACCCCTCCACTTT.

The genes are TRBV30 and TRBJ2-7; weak D call: TRBD1 (5 bases). The CDR3 is made up of 15 amino acids. CDR1 is GTSNPN and CDR2 is SVGIG in the germline V gene (reference sequence). V dropped 3 bases and J dropped 3 bases, with 18 bases sitting between them. CDR3 residues: CAWRDPGQGIYEQYF. CDR3 nucleotide sequence: TGTGCCTGGAGGGACCCCGGGCAGGGAATCTACGAGCAGTACTTC.

This clone was counted only a few times. V gene TRBV4-1 combines with J gene TRBJ2-3, with 14 bases lining up with TRBD2. This CDR3 spans 19 amino acids. Germline V gene sequence: CDR1 MGHRA, CDR2 YSYEKL. V trimming: 4 bases; J trimming: 2 bases; junction bases outside the gene matches: 11. CDR3 DNA: TGCGCCAGCAGCCCGCCCGGGACTAGCGGGGGAGATATCACAGATACGCAGTATTTT. Translated, it gives CASSPPGTSGGDITDTQYF.

The V gene is TRBV5-6, the J gene TRBJ2-4, with D perhaps TRBD2 (5 bases). Germline CDR1 and CDR2: SGHDT and YYEEEE. Trimming took off 0 bases at V and 4 bases at J, with 5 bases between the two ends. This CDR3 has 13 residues. CDR3 bases: TGTGCCAGCAGCTTGGGCGGGAAAAACATTCAGTACTTC. Its translation is CASSLGGKNIQYF.

The V call is TRBV13, the J call TRBJ2-5; a possible D gene is TRBD1 (5 bases). The CDR3 loop spans 13 amino acids. Trimming shortened V by 7 bases and J by 5 bases, and 14 bases separated the two germline ends. Germline V gives CDR1 PRHDT, CDR2 FYEKMQ (reference sequence). The DNA of the CDR3 is TGTGCCAGCACCCAGGGTAGGAAGGAGACCCAGTACTTC. Its translation is CASTQGRKETQYF.

Regarding this clone: This is likely a read error, given that the CDR3 carries no conserved phenylalanine or tryptophan at its end. This chain uses TRBV29-1 with TRBJ1-1; no clear D gene. CDR1 is SQVTM, CDR2 ANQGSEA, per germline. This CDR3 contains 15 residues. Trimming removed 6 bases at V and 0 bases at J, with 17 bases between. The CDR3 bases are TGCAGCGTAGGTTATGGGCCCGCGATGAACACTGAAGCTTTCCTT. Amino acids: CSVGYGPAMNTEAFL.